This T cell receptor beta chain was observed in a study of glioma-infiltrating T cells after dendritic cell vaccination. Study information: Patients had newly diagnosed or recurrent glioblastoma and received dendritic cell vaccines. Monocyte-derived dendritic cells, cultured roughly 7 days with IL-4 and GM-CSF, were pulsed with autologous tumor lysate.

Clones were read by immunoSEQ multiplex PCR, and TCRdb kept only the in-frame ones, dropping some. This sample has roughly 98,000 clones; about nine tenths occur once, and the top ten carry 15% to 18%. The CDR3 is 15 amino acids. CDR1 and CDR2 from the germline V gene are MNHEY and SMNVEV (reference sequence). J was trimmed by 9 bases and V by 5 bases; bases with no gene match: 10. The receptor was isolated from a human donor with glioblastoma. The rearrangement joins TRBV27 to TRBJ2-1; 10 positions agree with TRBD2. The source material was blood, sampled before dendritic cell vaccination. CDR3 in amino acids: CASSRTAGGPVEQFF. DNA for the CDR3: TGTGCCAGCAGTCGAACAGCGGGAGGGCCGGTTGAGCAGTTCTTC.